This T cell receptor beta chain was retrieved from a study of low-dose radiotherapy and immunotherapy resistance in tumors. Across the study: Study patients were administered oral aspirin at 300 mg daily for four cycles from cycle 1 day 1.

TCRs were amplified for approximately 21 PCR cycles with a constant-region primer and V-primer adapter. Via MiXCR, TCRdb re-called the reads, giving one row per CDR3 protein. In the table there are tens of thousands of distinct CDR3 sequences, 10% to 15% of which are singletons. Time point meaning: before trial treatment. Eligible patients had advanced solid tumors lacking tumor-infiltrating lymphocytes. This clonotype has ten or more counts. From germline, CDR1 is MNHEY and CDR2 SMNVEV (reference sequence). Trimming left V 0 bases short and J 4 bases short, with 9 bases between. The CDR3 is made up of 14 amino acids.

The clonotype comes from a female donor with ovarian cancer. This chain uses TRBV27 with TRBJ1-2; no definite D call. The sample in question was PBMCs, obtained before treatment. DNA of the CDR3: TGTGCCAGCAGTTTATCGTCAAGTACCTATGGCTACACCTTC. It encodes CASSLSSSTYGYTF.